The 7 T cell receptor beta chains in this list originate from one sample, sequenced in a study of shared clonotypes between healthy human individuals. Repertoires were generated with immunoSEQ multiplex PCR, while TCRdb's copy carries only in-frame clones and drops some. This table has about 380,000 clones, roughly 96% appearing once. Sequencing was performed on memory CD8+ T cells sorted from blood. Subset denoted: CD45RO+ cells pooled with CCR7-negative TemRA cells. Receptors originate from a man aged 25 to 40 in good health.

The V gene is TRBV7-2, the J gene TRBJ1-5, with D hard to call. Germline values: CDR1 SGHTA, CDR2 FQGNSA. V shed 5 bases and J shed 5 bases, with 22 bases lying between them. The CDR3 covers 17 residues. This CDR3 is CASSRAAREDNHQPQHF. CDR3 DNA: TGTGCCAGCAGCCGCGCGGCCCGAGAAGACAACCATCAGCCCCAGCATTTT.

The chain is built from TRBV5-1 and TRBJ2-5; a possible D gene is TRBD2 (5 bases). Per germline, CDR1 SGHRS and CDR2 YFSETQ. Deletions cut 1 base from V and 4 bases from J, with 11 bases between. This CDR3 region has 14 residues. The CDR3 sequence: CASSLLESGETQYF. The CDR3 coding sequence is TGCGCCAGCAGCTTGTTAGAGAGCGGAGAGACCCAGTACTTC.

The chain couples TRBV10-1 to TRBJ2-2; no clear D gene. Germline lookup yields CDR1 WNHNN and CDR2 SYGVQD (reference sequence). The CDR3 spans 14 residues. The V end lost 0 bases, the J end lost 4 bases, and 6 bases lay between the germline ends. CDR3 coding DNA: TGCGCCAGCAGTGAGTCGACATCCACCGGGGAGCTGTTTTTT. This sequence encodes CASSESTSTGELFF.

The chain has TRBV7-2 and TRBJ2-7; D assignment may be TRBD1 or TRBD2 (5 bases each). With 2 bases removed from V and 0 bases from J, the gap between germline ends came to 11 bases. The V gene's germline CDR1 is SGHTA and CDR2 FQGNSA. There are 15 residues in the CDR3. The CDR3 region has the DNA TGTGCCAGCAGCTTAACACGGGACCACTCCTACGAGCAGTACTTC. Translated: CASSLTRDHSYEQYF. Looking up the rest from reference TRBV7-2 and TRBJ2-7 gives the full variable domain: GAGVSQSPSNKVTEKGKDVELRCDPISGHTALYWYRQSLGQGLEFLIYFQGNSAPDKSGLPSDRFSAERTGGSVSTLTIQRTQQEDSAVYLCASSLTRDHSYEQYFGPGTRLTVT.

V is TRBV27 and J is TRBJ2-7, with 9 nucleotides matching TRBD2. Germline V gene sequence: CDR1 MNHEY, CDR2 SMNVEV (reference sequence). V was pared by 5 bases and J by 3 bases, with 8 bases of the junction left unmatched. The CDR3 is 15 amino acids. This CDR3 is CASSPGTSSNYEQYF. CDR3 in DNA: TGTGCCAGCAGTCCGGGGACTAGCAGTAACTACGAGCAGTACTTC.

The J gene is TRBJ2-5, the V gene TRBV5-6; the D is unclear. V was trimmed by 1 base and J by 2 bases, leaving 12 bases between them. CDR1 is SGHDT and CDR2 is YYEEEE in the germline V gene. CDR3 length equals 15 residues. For the CDR3, the DNA is TGTGCCAGCAGCTTGCCGAAGGCCCAACAAGAGACCCAGTACTTC. It encodes CASSLPKAQQETQYF.

The chain combines TRBV5-1 with TRBJ1-5, with D perhaps TRBD1 (6 bases). There are 13 residues in the CDR3. Trimming pared 4 bases from V and 3 bases from J, leaving 8 bases between. The germline V gene has CDR1 SGHRS and CDR2 YFSETQ. For the CDR3, the DNA is TGCGCCAGCAGCCCAGGGGACAATCAGCCCCAGCATTTT. This encodes CASSPGDNQPQHF.